Following are 29 T cell receptor beta chains from one sample sequenced in a study of radiotherapy plus CTLA-4 blockade in lung cancer. This table comes from immunoSEQ multiplex PCR, and its TCRdb copy is limited to in-frame clones, with some not included. Of 51,000 or so clones in the sample, roughly three quarters were seen once. This material consisted of peripheral blood, taken from a patient treated with radiotherapy plus ipilimumab. These TCRs come from a human donor with non-small cell lung cancer who had stable disease on radiotherapy plus ipilimumab.

The chain joins TRBV18 to TRBJ1-2; perhaps TRBD1 as D (6 bases). The CDR3 has 15 residues. Trimming removed 3 bases from V and 8 bases from J, with 19 bases in between. Germline V gene sequence: CDR1 KGHSH, CDR2 LQKENI. CDR3 coding DNA: TGTGCCAGCTCACCCGGACAGAGGGCTTTCGAGGGCTACACCTTC. Protein: CASSPGQRAFEGYTF. Complete variable domain (other parts from reference TRBV18 and TRBJ1-2): NAGVMQNPRHLVRRRGQEARLRCSPMKGHSHVYWYRQLPEEGLKFMVYLQKENIIDESGMPKERFSAEFPKEGPSILRIQQVVRGDSAAYFCASSPGQRAFEGYTFGSGTRLTVV.

By share, this clone counts as medium-sized. The V call is TRBV7-9, the J call TRBJ1-3; tentative D call: TRBD1 (5 bases). The CDR3 is 16 amino acids. V lost 3 bases, J lost 1 base, and 13 bases lay in between. Per the germline V gene, CDR1 is SEHNR and CDR2 is FQNEAQ (reference sequence). The CDR3 spells CASSFSGSISGNTIYF. DNA of the CDR3: TGTGCCAGCAGCTTTTCAGGGTCAATATCTGGAAACACCATATATTTT. Combining the CDR3 with reference TRBV7-9 and TRBJ1-3 gives the whole variable domain DTGVSQNPRHKITKRGQNVTFRCDPISEHNRLYWYRQTLGQGPEFLTYFQNEAQLEKSRLLSDRFSAERPKGSFSTLEIQRTEQGDSAMYLCASSFSGSISGNTIYFGEGSWLTVV.

The chain joins TRBV11-2 to TRBJ1-1, with TRBD1 matching 9 bases. Trimming removed 11 bases from V and 8 bases from J; junction bases left unmatched: 15. Germline CDR1 and CDR2: SGHAT and FQNNGV. The CDR3 covers 14 residues. The CDR3 reads CAGQFNRGRGEAFF. CDR3 DNA sequence: TGTGCCGGACAATTTAACAGGGGGCGCGGGGAAGCTTTCTTT.

This clone has only a few counts. The rearrangement links TRBV6-1 to TRBJ2-7; D ambiguous. V lost 4 bases to trimming and J lost 4 bases, with 8 bases between them. The CDR3 length is 12 residues. Germline V lookup: CDR1 MNHNS, CDR2 SASEGT. The chain's CDR3 is CASSVGRYEQYV. DNA of the CDR3: TGTGCCAGCAGTGTTGGCAGATACGAGCAGTACGTC.

This clone was found once. The chain has TRBV7-8 and TRBJ1-2, with D unresolved. The CDR3 has 15 residues. Germline lookup yields CDR1 SGHVS and CDR2 FQNEAQ. Trimming cost V 0 bases and J 2 bases, with 10 bases left between them. The CDR3 loop is CASSLAQAVNYGYTF. Written as DNA, the CDR3 is TGTGCCAGCAGCTTAGCGCAGGCCGTGAACTATGGCTACACCTTC.

This chain joins TRBV21-1 and TRBJ1-1; TRBD1 reflects the table's D call only, with no check against the DNA. TRBV21-1 is reported as a pseudogene. This CDR3 spans 17 amino acids. Here the CDR3 reads CASSKTRETGLNTEAFF. The DNA of the CDR3 is TGTGCCAGCAGCAAAACCAGAGAGACAGGTTTGAACACTGAAGCTTTCTTT.

This rearrangement joins TRBV19 to TRBJ2-5; TRBD1 matches at 7 bases. V trimming: 6 bases; J trimming: 2 bases; junction bases outside the gene matches: 9. CDR1 and CDR2 (germline): LNHDA, SQIVND (reference sequence). The CDR3 has 15 residues. The CDR3 spells CASSPQTGLQETQYF. CDR3 nucleotide sequence: TGTGCCAGTAGCCCCCAGACAGGGCTTCAAGAGACCCAGTACTTC.

This clone came up once. The V gene is TRBV27, the J gene TRBJ1-2, with TRBD1 matching over 8 bases. The CDR3 consists of 13 residues. The germline V gene has CDR1 MNHEY and CDR2 SMNVEV (reference sequence). V shed 6 bases and J 7 bases; nucleotides not matched to a gene: 7. The DNA for the CDR3 is TGTGCCAGCAGAGTCATCGGACAGGGTGGCTACACCTTC. It yields the protein CASRVIGQGGYTF.

This clone was seen just once. This chain uses TRBV19 with TRBJ1-1; the D is unclear. The CDR3 covers 10 residues. Trimming pared 6 bases from V and 8 bases from J, leaving 7 bases between. The germline V gene encodes CDR1 LNHDA and CDR2 SQIVND (reference sequence). CDR3 residues: CASRGREAFF. CDR3 coding DNA: TGTGCCAGTAGGGGTCGCGAAGCTTTCTTT.

This clone has a handful of counts. The chain combines TRBV4-1 with TRBJ1-6; a weak D match, TRBD1 (5 bases). The CDR3 runs 17 residues. The germline V gene has CDR1 MGHRA and CDR2 YSYEKL. V lost 4 bases and J lost 7, with 20 bases in between. The CDR3 bases are TGCGCCAGCAGCCCGGGACCGCCTAGATTAAGGAATTCACCCCTCCACTTT. Its protein product is CASSPGPPRLRNSPLHF.

This chain links TRBV7-9 with TRBJ2-1; D may be TRBD1 (5 bases). Germline V CDR1 and CDR2: SEHNR, FQNEAQ (reference sequence). The CDR3 length is 16 residues. V gave up 2 bases and J gave up 0 bases, with 11 bases separating them. The CDR3 DNA reads TGTGCCAGCAGCTTAAGGCAGGGTTTCTCCTACAATGAGCAGTTCTTC. Its translation: CASSLRQGFSYNEQFF. Combining the CDR3 with reference TRBV7-9 and TRBJ2-1 gives the whole variable domain DTGVSQNPRHKITKRGQNVTFRCDPISEHNRLYWYRQTLGQGPEFLTYFQNEAQLEKSRLLSDRFSAERPKGSFSTLEIQRTEQGDSAMYLCASSLRQGFSYNEQFFGPGTRLTVL.

This sequence joins TRBV5-1 and TRBJ1-2; D is unclear. Trimming pared 0 bases from V and 2 bases from J, leaving 5 bases between. In germline, CDR1 is SGHRS, CDR2 YFSETQ. The CDR3 is 13 amino acids. CDR3: CASSLELNYGYTF. The CDR3 DNA reads TGCGCCAGCAGCTTGGAACTGAACTATGGCTACACCTTC.

This clone is a singleton in its sample. The V and J genes are TRBV27 and TRBJ2-5; maybe TRBD2 (6 bases). The length of the CDR3 is 15 residues. The V gene lost 2 bases and the J gene lost 4 bases, with 14 bases spanning the gap. CDR1 is MNHEY, CDR2 SMNVEV, per germline (reference sequence). The CDR3 loop is CASSLGGDDIETQYF. In nucleotides, the CDR3 is TGTGCCAGCAGTTTAGGAGGGGACGATATAGAGACCCAGTACTTC.

This clone turned up a few times. The chain has TRBV9 and TRBJ1-2; D not resolved. V shed 2 bases and J shed 1 base, with 9 bases lying between them. Germline V CDR1 and CDR2: SGDLS, YYNGEE. The CDR3 sequence is 14 residues long. Here the CDR3 DNA reads TGTGCCAGCAGCGTCCAAGACGGTAACTATGGCTACACCTTC. Its protein is CASSVQDGNYGYTF.

The chain is built from TRBV2 and TRBJ2-2; D remains unclear. The CDR3 loop spans 13 amino acids. Germline values: CDR1 SNHLY, CDR2 FYNNEI. V gave up 2 bases and J gave up 3 bases, with 4 bases separating them. The CDR3 DNA sequence: TGTGCCAGCAGTGAATTGTACACCGGGGAGCTGTTTTTT. It encodes CASSELYTGELFF.

This chain joins TRBV9 and TRBJ2-7, with 12 bases that match TRBD2. Trimming took 0 bases from V and 3 from J; bases not matched to a gene: 10. CDR3 length equals 18 residues. Germline-derived CDR1 and CDR2 are SGDLS and YYNGEE. The CDR3 spells CASSVAFLAGGPGYEQYV. The CDR3 region has the DNA TGTGCCAGCAGCGTAGCTTTTCTAGCGGGGGGGCCGGGCTACGAGCAGTACGTC.

This clone was recorded once. The V gene is TRBV2, the J gene TRBJ2-3, with a weak D call TRBD1 (6 bases). The V and J ends lost 8 bases and 0 bases respectively, with 15 bases between them. CDR1 and CDR2 (germline): SNHLY, FYNNEI. CDR3 length: 15 residues. DNA for the CDR3: TGTGCCAGCGCGCCGGTGGGGGCCAGCACAGATACGCAGTATTTT. Its protein is CASAPVGASTDTQYF.

The CDR3: CASSSGGYNEQFF. CDR3 DNA: TGTGCCAGCAGCTCAGGGGGCTACAATGAGCAGTTCTTC. The J gene is TRBJ2-1, the V gene TRBV7-9; 7 bases are a match to TRBD1. The CDR3 runs 13 residues. J lost 3 bases, V lost 4 bases, and 0 bases had no gene match. CDR1 and CDR2 from the germline V gene are SEHNR and FQNEAQ (reference sequence).

V gene TRBV6-5 combines with J gene TRBJ1-3; weak D call: TRBD1 (5 bases). CDR3 length: 16 amino acids. V lost 2 bases and J 0 bases, leaving 11 bases between the germline ends. Per germline, CDR1 MNHEY and CDR2 SVGAGI. The CDR3 region is CASSYRGTASGNTIYF. The CDR3 coding sequence is TGTGCCAGCAGTTACCGGGGGACGGCCTCTGGAAACACCATATATTTT.

The rearrangement uses TRBV5-4 and TRBJ1-4; no clear D. The germline gives CDR1 SGHNT, CDR2 YYREEE (reference sequence). There are 16 residues in the CDR3. The germline V and J ends were trimmed by 0 bases and 3 bases, with 12 bases remaining between them. The CDR3 DNA is TGTGCCAGCAGCTTGGTTGGTCTCGGGTCTAATGAAAAACTGTTTTTT. This sequence encodes CASSLVGLGSNEKLFF.

The chain combines TRBV6-6 with TRBJ2-2; 9 bases agree with TRBD1. Germline-derived CDR1 and CDR2 are MNHNY and SVGAGI (reference sequence). V trimming: 5 bases; J trimming: 5 bases; junction bases outside the gene matches: 6. The CDR3 spans 15 residues. The CDR3 region is CASSNRDRVTGELFF. CDR3 DNA: TGTGCCAGCAGTAACCGGGACAGGGTGACCGGGGAGCTGTTTTTT.

The rearrangement joins TRBV5-5 to TRBJ1-5; D ambiguous. This CDR3 region has 14 residues. Looked up from germline, CDR1 is SGHKS and CDR2 is YYEKEE (reference sequence). The V and J ends lost 6 bases and 6 bases respectively, with 16 bases between them. CDR3 amino acids: CASTRGREGQPQHF. CDR3 sequence (DNA): TGTGCCAGCACTCGGGGTAGGGAAGGTCAGCCCCAGCATTTT.

In its sample, this clone was seen once. This chain links TRBV7-6 with TRBJ2-2; weak D call: TRBD1 (6 bases). Trimming stripped 1 base from V and 5 bases from J, with 11 bases between. Germline CDR1 SGHVS, CDR2 FNYEAQ. This CDR3 is 15 amino acids long. DNA of the CDR3: TGTGCCAGCAGCTTAGAACAGGGATGGACCGGGGAGCTGTTTTTT. It is translated as CASSLEQGWTGELFF. Filled out from reference TRBV7-6 and TRBJ2-2, the complete variable domain reads GAGVSQSPRYKVTKRGQDVALRCDPISGHVSLYWYRQALGQGPEFLTYFNYEAQQDKSGLPNDRFSAERPEGSISTLTIQRTEQRDSAMYRCASSLEQGWTGELFFGEGSRLTVL.

The chain recombines TRBV19 with TRBJ2-7, with TRBD2 identical over 7 bases. The CDR3 runs to 13 residues. J gave up 0 bases and V 5 bases, and 1 base lay outside the gene matches. The germline V gene encodes CDR1 LNHDA and CDR2 SQIVND (reference sequence). CDR3 residues: CASSWGGSYEQYF. CDR3 in DNA: TGTGCCAGTAGTTGGGGGGGCTCCTACGAGCAGTACTTC.

This chain links TRBV5-8 with TRBJ1-4; possibly TRBD1 for D (6 bases). The CDR3 runs 15 residues. Germline-derived CDR1 and CDR2 are SGHTS and YDEGEE. The V end was cut by 2 bases, the J end by 4 bases, with 12 bases between. CDR3 sequence: CASSLGAGDNEKLFF. CDR3 bases: TGTGCCAGCAGCTTAGGGGCAGGGGATAATGAAAAACTGTTTTTT.

This clone was counted between two and nine times. The gene calls are TRBV7-3 and TRBJ2-3; D remains ambiguous. The ends were cut back, 2 bases at V and 2 bases at J, with 11 bases in the middle. The germline CDR1 and CDR2 sequences are SGHTA and FQGTGA. This CDR3 region has 15 residues. The CDR3 protein is CASSLGPYTTDTQYF. The CDR3 coding sequence is TGTGCCAGCAGCTTAGGTCCCTACACCACAGATACGCAGTATTTT.

This chain uses TRBV15 with TRBJ1-5, with 9 positions matching TRBD1. Germline CDR1 and CDR2: LNHNV and YYDKDF (reference sequence). V was clipped by 3 bases and J by 3 bases; unmatched bases: 3. This CDR3 has 15 residues. The CDR3 region is CATSSDRGYNQPQHF. The DNA of the CDR3 is TGTGCCACCAGCAGTGACAGGGGGTACAATCAGCCCCAGCATTTT.

This CDR3 reads CASRWGDSGANVLTF. The CDR3, as DNA: TGTGCCAGCAGATGGGGAGACTCTGGGGCCAACGTCCTGACTTTC. V is TRBV5-8 and J is TRBJ2-6; maybe TRBD2 (5 bases). The CDR3 length is 15 residues. Trimming removed 5 bases at V and 0 bases at J, with 9 bases between. CDR1 and CDR2 from the germline V gene are SGHTS and YDEGEE.

The chain uses TRBV30 and TRBJ2-2; unclear D gene. The V end lost 6 bases, the J end lost 5 bases, and 13 bases lay between the germline ends. Germline V gene data show CDR1 as GTSNPN and CDR2 as SVGIG (reference sequence). The CDR3 contains 13 residues. The CDR3 region is CACIWVTTGELFF. CDR3 bases: TGTGCCTGTATTTGGGTGACGACCGGGGAGCTGTTTTTT.